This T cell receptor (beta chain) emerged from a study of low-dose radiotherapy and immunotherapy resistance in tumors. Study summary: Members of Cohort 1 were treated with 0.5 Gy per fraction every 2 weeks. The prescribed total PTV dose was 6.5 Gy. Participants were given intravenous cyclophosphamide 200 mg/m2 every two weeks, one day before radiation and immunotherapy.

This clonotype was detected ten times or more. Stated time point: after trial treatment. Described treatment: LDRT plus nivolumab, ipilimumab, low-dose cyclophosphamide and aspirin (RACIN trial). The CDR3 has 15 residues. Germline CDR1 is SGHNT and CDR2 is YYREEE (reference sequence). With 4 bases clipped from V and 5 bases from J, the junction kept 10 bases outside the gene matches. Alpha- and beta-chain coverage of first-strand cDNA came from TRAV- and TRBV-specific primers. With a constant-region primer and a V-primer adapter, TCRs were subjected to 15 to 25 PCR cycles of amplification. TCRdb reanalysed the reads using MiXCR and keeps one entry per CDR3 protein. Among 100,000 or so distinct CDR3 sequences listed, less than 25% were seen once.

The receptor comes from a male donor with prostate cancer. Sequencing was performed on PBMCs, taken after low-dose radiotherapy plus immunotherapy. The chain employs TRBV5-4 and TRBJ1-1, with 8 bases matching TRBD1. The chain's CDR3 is CASSPSRQGPTEAFF. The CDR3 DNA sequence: TGTGCCAGCAGCCCGTCTCGACAGGGGCCTACTGAAGCTTTCTTT.